This TCR beta chain was obtained from a study of T cells in Graves' hyperthyroidism and ophthalmopathy. TCR beta CDR3 sequences were amplified from RNA transcripts. TCR CDR3 underwent first-round RT-PCR with the HTBI primer set. TCRdb reprocessed the multiplex PCR reads with MiXCR, giving one entry per CDR3 protein. In the table there are 700,000 or so distinct CDR3 sequences, 16% of which are singletons. Sequencing was done on a sample of blood. The TCR was taken from a man younger than 30 with Graves' hyperthyroidism.

The CDR3 nucleotides read TGTGCCAGCAGCGTAGATCTATCGGGTAGCGAGCAGTACTTC. This codes for CASSVDLSGSEQYF. The chain combines TRBV9 with TRBJ2-7; D is uncertain. V lost 0 bases and J lost 6, with 13 bases in between. In germline, CDR1 is SGDLS, CDR2 YYNGEE. The CDR3 is made up of 14 amino acids.